Below, 16 T cell receptor beta chains from the same sample are listed, as sequenced in a study of blood T cells in healthy people across ages. Using a J-beta primer mix together with a sample-barcoded 5' primer, a second PCR was run for roughly 6 to 11 cycles. In TCRdb, the 5' RACE reads were re-called with MiXCR into one record per CDR3 protein. The sample records approximately 490,000 distinct CDR3 sequences, approximately 25% being singletons. This same sample was also taken into another study, of T cells of mothers and their children.

Sequenced material: blood. These receptors were taken from a boy younger than 18 in good health.

V and J are TRBV18 and TRBJ2-1, with D uncertain. Trimming cost V 2 bases and J 2 bases, with 4 bases left between them. CDR3 length: 13 amino acids. In germline, CDR1 is KGHSH, CDR2 LQKENI. The CDR3 loop reads CASSPEAYNEQFF. CDR3 sequence (DNA): TGTGCCAGCTCACCAGAAGCCTACAATGAGCAGTTCTTC.

This clonotype has just a few counts. The rearrangement links TRBV5-4 to TRBJ1-1; D is unclear. V shed 2 bases and J shed 0 bases, with 8 bases lying between them. Germline lookup yields CDR1 SGHNT and CDR2 YYREEE (reference sequence). CDR3 length: 14 residues. The CDR3 DNA is TGTGCCAGCAGCTTCGCGGCAATGAACACTGAAGCTTTCTTT. Residues: CASSFAAMNTEAFF.

This clonotype was counted between two and nine times. The rearrangement links TRBV24-1 to TRBJ2-3, with D possibly matching TRBD1 (5 bases). This CDR3 comprises 18 residues. V shed 0 bases and J shed 3 bases, with 18 bases lying between them. The V gene's germline CDR1 is KGHDR and CDR2 SFDVKD. The CDR3 region is CATSDLQTGIQGTDTQYF. CDR3 bases: TGTGCCACCAGTGATTTGCAAACTGGGATTCAGGGAACAGATACGCAGTATTTT.

V and J are TRBV5-1 and TRBJ1-5, with D perhaps TRBD1 (5 bases). The CDR3 totals 13 residues. Trimming removed 4 bases from V and 9 bases from J, with 14 bases in between. Germline assignment: CDR1 SGHRS and CDR2 YFSETQ. The CDR3 DNA is TGCGCCAGCAGCCCTGGGGCGTCTGGGCCCCAGCATTTT. This translates into CASSPGASGPQHF.

V is TRBV12-3 or TRBV12-4 and J is TRBJ1-2; D possibly corresponds to TRBD1 (6 bases). The CDR3 is 14 residues long. V was clipped by 5 bases and J by 6 bases, with 16 bases between them. CDR3 amino acids: CASSEIGGRNGYTF. CDR3 in DNA: TGTGCCAGCAGTGAAATTGGGGGGCGGAATGGCTACACCTTC.

This clonotype was detected ten times or more. The chain has TRBV2 and TRBJ2-6; D call uncertain. The CDR3 is made up of 14 amino acids. Germline CDR1 is SNHLY and CDR2 is FYNNEI. Trimming shortened V by 5 bases and J by 0 bases, and 5 bases separated the two germline ends. CDR3 loop: CASSPSSGANVLTF. The CDR3 region has the DNA TGTGCCAGCAGTCCGAGCTCTGGGGCCAACGTCCTGACTTTC.

The chain couples TRBV4-1 to TRBJ2-7; 15 positions match TRBD2. CDR1 is MGHRA, CDR2 YSYEKL, per germline. This CDR3 has 16 amino acids. V was pared by 0 bases and J by 4 bases, with 1 base of the junction left unmatched. In nucleotides, the CDR3 is TGCGCCAGCAGCCAAGATGGGACTAGCGGGAGGTACGAGCAGTACTTC. Amino acid sequence: CASSQDGTSGRYEQYF.

This clonotype has just a few counts. The rearrangement uses TRBV29-1 and TRBJ1-2; TRBD1 matches at 7 bases. Germline assignment: CDR1 SQVTM and CDR2 ANQGSEA. This CDR3 is 16 amino acids long. J gave up 0 bases and V 8 bases, and 15 bases lay outside the gene matches. CDR3 DNA: TGCAGCTCACAAAATAGGGACAGCCCCGCTAACTATGGCTACACCTTC. Translated, it gives CSSQNRDSPANYGYTF.

This clonotype has more than one count but fewer than ten. This chain uses TRBV29-1 with TRBJ2-1, with TRBD2 as a possible D gene (5 bases). Germline CDR1 reads SQVTM; CDR2 reads ANQGSEA. This CDR3 region has 13 residues. The chain's CDR3 is CSASSGDYNEQFF. The CDR3 DNA is TGCAGTGCAAGTTCCGGGGACTACAATGAGCAGTTCTTC.

V gene TRBV18 combines with J gene TRBJ2-2; D not resolved. Germline V gene sequence: CDR1 KGHSH, CDR2 LQKENI. V dropped 2 bases and J dropped 5 bases, with 9 bases sitting between them. The CDR3 extends over 14 amino acids. CDR3 region: CASSPDLETGELFF. CDR3 bases: TGTGCCAGCTCACCAGATCTAGAGACCGGGGAGCTGTTTTTT.

V is TRBV20-1 and J is TRBJ2-1; 14 nucleotides agree with TRBD2. The J segment lost 4 bases and the V segment lost 6 bases, leaving 8 bases of the junction unmatched. The CDR3 is 16 amino acids. Germline V gene sequence: CDR1 DFQATT, CDR2 SNEGSKA (reference sequence). For the CDR3, the DNA is TGCAGTGCGAGGGGGACTAGCGGGAGAGGGTACAATGAGCAGTTCTTC. Amino acid sequence: CSARGTSGRGYNEQFF.

V usage is TRBV5-1 and J usage is TRBJ1-2; D remains unclear. V shed 3 bases and J shed 7 bases, with 16 bases lying between them. The CDR3 totals 14 residues. The germline CDR1 and CDR2 sequences are SGHRS and YFSETQ. The CDR3 DNA is TGCGCCAGCAGCTCCCCAGGATACGGTATTGGCTACACCTTC. Encoded protein: CASSSPGYGIGYTF.

V gene TRBV20-1 combines with J gene TRBJ2-3; 10 bases match TRBD2. The CDR3 consists of 17 residues. The germline gives CDR1 DFQATT, CDR2 SNEGSKA (reference sequence). The J segment lost 0 bases and the V segment lost 3 bases, leaving 9 bases of the junction unmatched. This chain's CDR3 is CSASPYGLAVSTDTQYF. The CDR3 nucleotides are TGCAGTGCTAGCCCGTATGGACTAGCGGTTAGCACAGATACGCAGTATTTT.

There are a few counts of this clonotype. One end of the junction does not line up with germline, which may come from a read error. This chain connects TRBV20-1 to TRBJ1-6, with D hard to call. Per the germline V gene, CDR1 is DFQATT and CDR2 is SNEGSKA (reference sequence). This CDR3 region has 14 residues. CDR3 residues: CSARGQTGGSLLHF. The CDR3 nucleotides read TGCAGTGCTAGAGGTCAAACCGGAGGCTCACTCCTCCACTTT.

The rearrangement joins TRBV27 to TRBJ1-6, with a tentative D call TRBD1 (6 bases). Per the germline V gene, CDR1 is MNHEY and CDR2 is SMNVEV (reference sequence). The V and J ends lost 8 bases and 8 bases respectively, with 25 bases between them. This CDR3 is built from 17 residues. This CDR3 is CASSLTVGGGTYSPLHF. CDR3 sequence (DNA): TGTGCCAGCTCCCTGACAGTAGGGGGGGGAACTTATTCACCCCTCCACTTT.

This chain joins TRBV14 and TRBJ1-2, with a weak D call TRBD1 (5 bases). V lost 2 bases and J lost 4, with 8 bases in between. The germline V gene has CDR1 SGHDN and CDR2 FVKESK. The CDR3 runs 13 residues. CDR3 residues: CASSQQGIYGYTF. The CDR3 DNA is TGTGCCAGCAGCCAACAGGGTATCTATGGCTACACCTTC.